This T cell receptor beta chain was profiled in a study of T cell responses to AZD1222 COVID-19 vaccine. The study, taken as a whole, reports: Two AZD1222 administrations were followed by greater Spike-specific TCR breadth and depth.

Germline CDR1 and CDR2: SNHLY and FYNNEI. CDR3 size: 16 residues. Trimming cost V 6 bases and J 6 bases, with 18 bases left between them. The method was immunoSEQ multiplex PCR; TCRdb's version includes in-frame clones alone and lacks a portion of them. Here the sample spans some 150,000 clones, about 89% being singletons. Concerning this clone: Its antigen is undetermined.

This receptor was taken from an adult in good health. This chain uses TRBV2 with TRBJ1-6, with a tentative D call TRBD1 (5 bases). The input for sequencing was peripheral blood, taken on day 0 of AZD1222 vaccination. The CDR3 is CASSEGTQGSNSPLHF. As DNA, the CDR3 is TGTGCCAGCAGCGAGGGGACGCAAGGGTCTAATTCACCCCTCCACTTT.